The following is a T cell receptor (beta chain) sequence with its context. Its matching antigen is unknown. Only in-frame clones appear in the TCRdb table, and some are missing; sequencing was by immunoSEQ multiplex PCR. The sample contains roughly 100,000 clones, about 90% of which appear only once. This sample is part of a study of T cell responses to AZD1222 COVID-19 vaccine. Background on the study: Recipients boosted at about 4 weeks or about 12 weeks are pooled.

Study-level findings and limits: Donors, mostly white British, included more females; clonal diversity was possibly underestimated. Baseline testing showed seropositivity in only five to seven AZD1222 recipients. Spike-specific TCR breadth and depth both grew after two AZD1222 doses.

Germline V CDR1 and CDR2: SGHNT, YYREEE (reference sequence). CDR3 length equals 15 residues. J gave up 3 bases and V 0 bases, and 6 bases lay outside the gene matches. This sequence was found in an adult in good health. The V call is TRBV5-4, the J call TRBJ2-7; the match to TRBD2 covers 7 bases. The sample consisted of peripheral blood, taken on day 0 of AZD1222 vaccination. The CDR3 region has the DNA TGTGCCAGCAGCTTGGCGTCTAGCGGAGGCTACGAGCAGTACTTC. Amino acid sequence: CASSLASSGGYEQYF. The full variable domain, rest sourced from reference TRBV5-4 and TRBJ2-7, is ETGVTQSPTHLIKTRGQQVTLRCSSQSGHNTVSWYQQALGQGPQFIFQYYREEENGRGNFPPRFSGLQFPNYSSELNVNALELDDSALYLCASSLASSGGYEQYFGPGTRLTVT.